This T cell receptor (beta chain) emerged from a study of shared clonotypes between healthy human individuals. With respect to this clone: Its antigen is undetermined.

Authors' analysis steps: Filtering differed, since immunoSEQ gave only junction sequences and no quality scores. The table came from immunoSEQ multiplex PCR; TCRdb's copy has only in-frame clones and leaves some out. D and trimming come from the DNA, and the V and J calls and clone size come from that table. The repertoire includes 2 million to 2.5 million clones, more than 90% of them detected once, and more than 0.1% sits in the top ten. Study-level points and caveats: All-four-donor shared clonotypes had higher generation probabilities than non-shared clonotypes did.

Subsets obtained from CD4+ cells comprised CD45RA+ naive and CD45RA-negative memory cells. The source material was naive CD4+ T cells sorted from blood. The subset was: CD45RA+ positively selected. The clonotype was recovered from a man between 18 and 29 years old in good health.

CDR3 nucleotides: TGTGCCAGCAGCCGGGACAGGGACACTGAAGCTTTCTTT. Amino acids: CASSRDRDTEAFF. The V gene is TRBV11-3, the J gene TRBJ1-1, with 9 bases matching TRBD1. Germline lookup yields CDR1 SGHNT and CDR2 YENEEA. The CDR3 contains 13 residues. V lost 5 bases to trimming and J lost 3 bases; unmatched junction nucleotides: 1.